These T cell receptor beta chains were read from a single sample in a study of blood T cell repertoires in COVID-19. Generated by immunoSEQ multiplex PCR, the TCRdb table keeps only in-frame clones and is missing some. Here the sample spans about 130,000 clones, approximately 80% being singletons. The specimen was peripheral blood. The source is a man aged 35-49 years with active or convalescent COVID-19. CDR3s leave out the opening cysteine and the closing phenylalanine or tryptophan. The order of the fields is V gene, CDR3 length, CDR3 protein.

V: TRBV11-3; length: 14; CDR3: ASSLEIQGFGNTIY
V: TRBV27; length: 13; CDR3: ASSPDRDSTKGYT
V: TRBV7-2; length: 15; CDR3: ASSEFGAQGAGNTIY
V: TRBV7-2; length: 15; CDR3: ASSLGRVGGQGDGYT
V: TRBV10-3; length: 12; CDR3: AISAQGASTEAF
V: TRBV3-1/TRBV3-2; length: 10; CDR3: ASSQVPSEQY
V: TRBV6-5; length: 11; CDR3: ASMVRVDSPLH
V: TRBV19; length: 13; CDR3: ASSDGQGAFQPQH
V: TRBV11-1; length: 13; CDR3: ASSSFAGARETQY
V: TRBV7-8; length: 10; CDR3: ASSPDRYEQY
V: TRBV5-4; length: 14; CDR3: ASSYSGGALTGELF
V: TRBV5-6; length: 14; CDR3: ASSFQGATYNSPLH
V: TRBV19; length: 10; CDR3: ASGQSNYGYT
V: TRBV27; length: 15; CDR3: ASSLIGVSQGNQPQH
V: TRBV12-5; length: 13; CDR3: ASGLVPARTDGYT
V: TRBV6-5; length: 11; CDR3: ASKSGTTYEQF
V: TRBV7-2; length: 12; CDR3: ASSLRQGGNEQF
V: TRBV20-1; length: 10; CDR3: SASGGNSPLH
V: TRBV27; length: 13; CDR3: ASSLSSGASDTQY
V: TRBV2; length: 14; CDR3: ASSDQRGIRTDTQY
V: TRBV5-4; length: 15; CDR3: ASTNPGQETNTGELF
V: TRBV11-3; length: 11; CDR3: ASSPSGGDEQY
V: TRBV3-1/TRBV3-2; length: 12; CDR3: ASSLGSSGNTIY
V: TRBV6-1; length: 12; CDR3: ASSELGHDYGYT
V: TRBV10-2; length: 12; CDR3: ASSDSRNTGELF
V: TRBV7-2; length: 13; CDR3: ASSSPGLPTDTQY
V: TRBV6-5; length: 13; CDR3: ASSYSSQGAYEQY
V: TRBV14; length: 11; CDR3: ASSRDRNTEAF